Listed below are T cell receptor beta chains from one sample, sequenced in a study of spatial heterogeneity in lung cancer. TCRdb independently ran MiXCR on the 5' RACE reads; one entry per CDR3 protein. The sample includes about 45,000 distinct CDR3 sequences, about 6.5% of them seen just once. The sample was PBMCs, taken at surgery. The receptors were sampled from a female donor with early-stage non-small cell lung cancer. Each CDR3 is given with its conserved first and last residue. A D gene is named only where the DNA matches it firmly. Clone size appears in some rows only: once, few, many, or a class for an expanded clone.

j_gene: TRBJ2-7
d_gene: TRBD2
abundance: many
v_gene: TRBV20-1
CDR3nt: TGCAGTGCCCCGGGACTAGCTAACTCCTACGAGCAGTACTTC
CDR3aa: CSAPGLANSYEQYF

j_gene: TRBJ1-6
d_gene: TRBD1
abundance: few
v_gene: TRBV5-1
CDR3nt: TGCGCCAGCAGCTTGTCGACAGGGAATAATTCACCCCTCCACTTT
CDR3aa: CASSLSTGNNSPLHF

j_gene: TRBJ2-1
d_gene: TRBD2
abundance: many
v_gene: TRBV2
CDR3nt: TGTGCCAGCACCGGGACTAGCGGCGGTGAGCAGTTCTTC
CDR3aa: CASTGTSGGEQFF

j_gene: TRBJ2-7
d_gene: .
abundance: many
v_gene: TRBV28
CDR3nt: TGTGCCAGCAGACCCTCAGGGAAGAACGAGCAGTACTTC
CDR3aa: CASRPSGKNEQYF

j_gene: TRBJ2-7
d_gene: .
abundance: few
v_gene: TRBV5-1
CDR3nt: TGCGCCAGCAGCTTGGAAGGACCTTACGAGCAGTACTTC
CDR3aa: CASSLEGPYEQYF

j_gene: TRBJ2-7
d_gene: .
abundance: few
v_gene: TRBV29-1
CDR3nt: TGCAGCGTTGTCGGGGCCAGGGCCTACGAGCAGTACTTC
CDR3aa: CSVVGARAYEQYF

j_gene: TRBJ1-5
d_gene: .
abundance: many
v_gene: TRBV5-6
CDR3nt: TGTGCCAGCAGCTCCTTGACAGCTAATCAGCCCCAGCATTTT
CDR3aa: CASSSLTANQPQHF

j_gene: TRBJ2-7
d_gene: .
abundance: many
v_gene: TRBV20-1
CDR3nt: TGCAGTGCCGGCGCCATGGGCAGCTCTTTGTACGAGCAGTACTTC
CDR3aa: CSAGAMGSSLYEQYF

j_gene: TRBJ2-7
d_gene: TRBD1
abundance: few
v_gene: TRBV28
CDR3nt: TGTGCCAGCAGTCGACCCCGACAGGGGGCCTACGAGCAGTACTTC
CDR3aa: CASSRPRQGAYEQYF

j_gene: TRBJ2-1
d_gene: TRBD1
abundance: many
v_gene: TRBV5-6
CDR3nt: TGTGCCAGCAGCTTCGAGGGGGCTGGGTACAATGAGCAGTTCTTC
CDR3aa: CASSFEGAGYNEQFF

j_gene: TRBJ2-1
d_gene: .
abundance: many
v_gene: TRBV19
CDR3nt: TGTGCCAGTCAAATGAGCCGGTCCTACAATGAGCAGTTCTTC
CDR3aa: CASQMSRSYNEQFF

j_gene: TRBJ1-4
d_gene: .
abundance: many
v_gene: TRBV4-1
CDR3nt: TGCGCCAGCAGCCAGGAGCGTCTGGTGGAAAAACTGTTTTTT
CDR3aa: CASSQERLVEKLFF

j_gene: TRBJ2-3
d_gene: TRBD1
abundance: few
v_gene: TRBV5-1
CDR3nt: TGCGCCAGCAGTTTAGACAGGGGAGATACAGATACGCAGTATTTT
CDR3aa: CASSLDRGDTDTQYF

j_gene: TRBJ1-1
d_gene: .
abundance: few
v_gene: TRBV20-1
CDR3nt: TGCAGTGCTAGAGATAGTGAGACGAACACTGAAGCTTTCTTT
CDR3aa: CSARDSETNTEAFF

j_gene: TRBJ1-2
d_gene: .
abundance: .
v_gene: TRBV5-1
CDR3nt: TGCGCCAGCAGCTTTTACAGTACTAACTATGGCTACACCTTC
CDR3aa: CASSFYSTNYGYTF

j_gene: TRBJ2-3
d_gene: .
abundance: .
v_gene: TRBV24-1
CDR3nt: TGTGCCACCAGTGCAGGAGATACGCAGTATTTT
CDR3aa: CATSAGDTQYF

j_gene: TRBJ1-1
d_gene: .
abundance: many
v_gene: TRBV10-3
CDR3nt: TGTGCCATCAGGGCAGGCCAGGGGAGGGATGAAGCTTTCTTT
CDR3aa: CAIRAGQGRDEAFF

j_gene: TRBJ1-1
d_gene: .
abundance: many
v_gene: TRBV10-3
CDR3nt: TGTGCCATCAGTGTTGGGCAGGGCGGAGGCACTGAAGCTTTCTTT
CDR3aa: CAISVGQGGGTEAFF

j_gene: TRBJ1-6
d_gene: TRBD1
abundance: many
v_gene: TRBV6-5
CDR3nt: TGTGCCAGCAGTACCCGGACAGGGGCCAATTCACCCCTCCACTTT
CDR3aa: CASSTRTGANSPLHF

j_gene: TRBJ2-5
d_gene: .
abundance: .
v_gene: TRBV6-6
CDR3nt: TGTGCCAGCAGTTACGGGGGCGCAGAGACCCAGTACTTC
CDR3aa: CASSYGGAETQYF

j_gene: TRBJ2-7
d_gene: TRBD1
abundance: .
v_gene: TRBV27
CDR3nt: TGTGCCAGCAGTTTATTGGGATGGAACGGGACAGAATCCTACGAGCAGTACTTC
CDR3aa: CASSLLGWNGTESYEQYF

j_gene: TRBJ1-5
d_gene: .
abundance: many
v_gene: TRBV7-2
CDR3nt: TGTGCCAGCAGCTTAATCTTCGGACTCAATCAGCCCCAGCATTTT
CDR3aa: CASSLIFGLNQPQHF

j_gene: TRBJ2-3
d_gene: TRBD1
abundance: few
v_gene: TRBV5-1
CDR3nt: TGCGCCAGCAGCGGGGGACAGGCCCGCGCAGATACGCAGTATTTT
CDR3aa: CASSGGQARADTQYF

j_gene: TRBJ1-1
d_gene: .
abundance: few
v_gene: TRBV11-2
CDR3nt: TGTGCCAGCGGGATGTATGAACACACTGAAGCTTTCTTT
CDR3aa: CASGMYEHTEAFF

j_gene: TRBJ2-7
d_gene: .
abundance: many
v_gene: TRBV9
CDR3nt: TGTGCCAGCAGTCACCAGCCAGAGCTGGGGGTCGAGCAGTACTTC
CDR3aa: CASSHQPELGVEQYF

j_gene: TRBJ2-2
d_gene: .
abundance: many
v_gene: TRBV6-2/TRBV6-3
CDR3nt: TGTGCCAGCCGAAAGGGACGGAGCTCGTCCGGGGAGCTGTTTTTT
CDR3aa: CASRKGRSSSGELFF

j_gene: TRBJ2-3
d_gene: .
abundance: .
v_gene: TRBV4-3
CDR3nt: TGCGCCAGCAGACAAAATGAGCCGTCTAGCACAGATACGCAGTATTTT
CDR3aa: CASRQNEPSSTDTQYF

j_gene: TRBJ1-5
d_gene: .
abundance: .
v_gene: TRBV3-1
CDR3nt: TGTGCCAGCAGCCAAGGTGGAGGCGGCAATCAGCCCCAGCATTTT
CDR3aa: CASSQGGGGNQPQHF

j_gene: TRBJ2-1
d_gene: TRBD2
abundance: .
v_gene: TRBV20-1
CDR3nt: TGCAGTGCTAGAGGCTCTAGCGGGGGGCTATACAATGAGCAGTTCTTC
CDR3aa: CSARGSSGGLYNEQFF

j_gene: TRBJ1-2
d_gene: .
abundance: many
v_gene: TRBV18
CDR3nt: TGTGCCACCACACCGGACAGCAAATATGGCTACACCTTC
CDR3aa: CATTPDSKYGYTF

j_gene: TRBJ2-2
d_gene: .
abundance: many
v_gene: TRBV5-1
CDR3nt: TGCGCCAGCAGCTTGGGTCCGTCTGGGGATACCGGGGAGCTGTTTTTT
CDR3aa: CASSLGPSGDTGELFF

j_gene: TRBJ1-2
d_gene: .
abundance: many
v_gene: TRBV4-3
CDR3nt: TGCGCCAGCAGCCCCATCACTAAGACAGGAAACTATGGCTACACCTTC
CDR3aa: CASSPITKTGNYGYTF

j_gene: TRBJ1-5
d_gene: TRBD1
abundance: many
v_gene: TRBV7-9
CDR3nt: TGTGCCAGCAGCTTAGTTCGGACAGGGGCCCCAAATCAGCCCCAGCATTTT
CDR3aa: CASSLVRTGAPNQPQHF